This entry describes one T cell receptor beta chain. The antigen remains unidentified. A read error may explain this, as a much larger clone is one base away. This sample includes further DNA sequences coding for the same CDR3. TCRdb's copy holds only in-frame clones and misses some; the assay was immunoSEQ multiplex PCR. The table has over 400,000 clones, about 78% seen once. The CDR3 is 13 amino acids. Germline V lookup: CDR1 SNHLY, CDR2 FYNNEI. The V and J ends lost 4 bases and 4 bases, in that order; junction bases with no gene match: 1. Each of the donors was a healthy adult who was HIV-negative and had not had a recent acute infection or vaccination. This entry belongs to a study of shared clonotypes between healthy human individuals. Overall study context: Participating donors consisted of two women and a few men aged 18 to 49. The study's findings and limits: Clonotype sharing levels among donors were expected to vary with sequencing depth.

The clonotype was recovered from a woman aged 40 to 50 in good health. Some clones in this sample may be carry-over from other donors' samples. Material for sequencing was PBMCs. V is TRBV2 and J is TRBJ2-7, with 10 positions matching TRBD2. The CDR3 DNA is TGTGCCAGCAGTGGGACTAGCGGTTACGAGCAGTACTTC. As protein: CASSGTSGYEQYF.